Listed below are T cell receptor beta chains from one sample, sequenced in a study of blood T cell repertoires in COVID-19. Repertoires were generated with immunoSEQ multiplex PCR, while TCRdb's copy carries only in-frame clones and drops some. The sample comprises approximately 300,000 clones, roughly 84% of which are singletons, and 15% to 17% rests with the top ten. Sequenced input: peripheral blood. The origin of the receptors is a person in their 70s with COVID-19, enrolled during active disease. Both conserved end residues are part of each CDR3. Clone size is not always given. Where it is, it says once, few, many or a class for expanded clones.

cdr3_length: 15
clone_size: once
j_call: TRBJ1-1
v_call: TRBV28
cdr3_aa: CASSLKQGAPTEAFF

cdr3_length: 15
clone_size: NA
j_call: TRBJ2-2
v_call: TRBV30
cdr3_aa: CAWSAGQGVPGELFF

cdr3_length: 13
clone_size: NA
j_call: TRBJ2-7
v_call: TRBV29-1
cdr3_aa: CSARTSGGYEQYF

cdr3_length: 16
clone_size: NA
j_call: TRBJ2-2
v_call: TRBV29-1
cdr3_aa: CSALDRGASGTGELFF

cdr3_length: 13
clone_size: few
j_call: TRBJ1-6
v_call: TRBV6-1
cdr3_aa: CASSEGGGSPLHF

cdr3_length: 14
clone_size: NA
j_call: TRBJ2-3
v_call: TRBV5-1
cdr3_aa: CASSLGQRTDTQYF

cdr3_length: 16
clone_size: NA
j_call: TRBJ1-2
v_call: TRBV18
cdr3_aa: CASSPETGGSNYGYTF

cdr3_length: 15
clone_size: NA
j_call: TRBJ2-1
v_call: TRBV5-1
cdr3_aa: CASSGSAGAYNEQFF

cdr3_length: 16
clone_size: once
j_call: TRBJ1-4
v_call: TRBV4-3
cdr3_aa: CASSQETGRRNEKLFF

cdr3_length: 17
clone_size: few
j_call: TRBJ1-5
v_call: TRBV21-1
cdr3_aa: CVSRGGEKEESNQPQHF

cdr3_length: 15
clone_size: NA
j_call: TRBJ2-2
v_call: TRBV6-6
cdr3_aa: CASSYEGPMTGELFF

cdr3_length: 13
clone_size: NA
j_call: TRBJ2-7
v_call: TRBV6-5
cdr3_aa: CASSYSTGVEQYF

cdr3_length: 14
clone_size: few
j_call: TRBJ1-2
v_call: TRBV28
cdr3_aa: CASSLAGQGGGYTF

cdr3_length: 15
clone_size: NA
j_call: TRBJ1-3
v_call: TRBV27
cdr3_aa: CASSLKTGPGNTIYF

cdr3_length: 13
clone_size: few
j_call: TRBJ2-5
v_call: TRBV3-1/TRBV3-2
cdr3_aa: CASSQGPRETQYF

cdr3_length: 17
clone_size: NA
j_call: TRBJ2-3
v_call: TRBV7-2
cdr3_aa: CASSFMASGSPTDTQYF

cdr3_length: 15
clone_size: few
j_call: TRBJ1-2
v_call: TRBV7-3
cdr3_aa: CASSLSGGTLDGYTF

cdr3_length: 19
clone_size: NA
j_call: TRBJ2-2
v_call: TRBV14
cdr3_aa: CASSQGLKRLAVITGELFF

cdr3_length: 15
clone_size: NA
j_call: TRBJ2-7
v_call: TRBV5-1
cdr3_aa: CASSLGGVLPYEQYF

cdr3_length: 15
clone_size: NA
j_call: TRBJ2-5
v_call: TRBV7-6
cdr3_aa: CASSLGQGIQETQYF

cdr3_length: 14
clone_size: NA
j_call: TRBJ2-1
v_call: TRBV24-1
cdr3_aa: CATSVSDRELEQFF

cdr3_length: 13
clone_size: once
j_call: TRBJ2-7
v_call: TRBV7-6
cdr3_aa: CASSLVLSYEQYF

cdr3_length: 12
clone_size: few
j_call: TRBJ1-2
v_call: TRBV7-9
cdr3_aa: CASSGSGYGYTF

cdr3_length: 11
clone_size: NA
j_call: TRBJ2-3
v_call: TRBV5-4
cdr3_aa: CASSFVDTQYF

cdr3_length: 15
clone_size: once
j_call: TRBJ2-5
v_call: TRBV7-9
cdr3_aa: CASSLRRGVQETQYF

cdr3_length: 14
clone_size: NA
j_call: TRBJ1-2
v_call: TRBV19
cdr3_aa: CASRDRGGNYGYTF

cdr3_length: 14
clone_size: NA
j_call: TRBJ1-2
v_call: TRBV11-1
cdr3_aa: CASSREGVLEGYTF

cdr3_length: 14
clone_size: NA
j_call: TRBJ1-2
v_call: TRBV27
cdr3_aa: CASSSLMTGRPYTF

cdr3_length: 15
clone_size: few
j_call: TRBJ1-1
v_call: TRBV27
cdr3_aa: CASSLSTGINTEAFF

cdr3_length: 16
clone_size: NA
j_call: TRBJ1-6
v_call: TRBV7-9
cdr3_aa: CASSPSPVTGDSPLHF

cdr3_length: 13
clone_size: NA
j_call: TRBJ2-1
v_call: TRBV7-3
cdr3_aa: CASSLSGNNEQFF

cdr3_length: 14
clone_size: NA
j_call: TRBJ2-2
v_call: TRBV19
cdr3_aa: CASSTQSGSGELFF

cdr3_length: 16
clone_size: NA
j_call: TRBJ1-6
v_call: TRBV28
cdr3_aa: CASTNAWAGPNSPLHF

cdr3_length: 14
clone_size: NA
j_call: TRBJ2-5
v_call: TRBV7-2
cdr3_aa: CASSAGQGKETQYF

cdr3_length: 13
clone_size: NA
j_call: TRBJ1-1
v_call: TRBV30
cdr3_aa: CAWGINMNTEAFF

cdr3_length: 16
clone_size: NA
j_call: TRBJ2-7
v_call: TRBV6-2/TRBV6-3
cdr3_aa: CASSYSAGTLSYEQYF

cdr3_length: 15
clone_size: NA
j_call: TRBJ2-1
v_call: TRBV4-3
cdr3_aa: CASSPRSGSFNEQFF

cdr3_length: 14
clone_size: NA
j_call: TRBJ1-1
v_call: TRBV5-1
cdr3_aa: CASSVDGMNTEAFF

cdr3_length: 15
clone_size: once
j_call: TRBJ1-3
v_call: TRBV19
cdr3_aa: CASSIGPVSGNTIYF

cdr3_length: 13
clone_size: NA
j_call: TRBJ2-7
v_call: TRBV9
cdr3_aa: CASSVGVRNEQYF

cdr3_length: 16
clone_size: NA
j_call: TRBJ2-1
v_call: TRBV6-5
cdr3_aa: CASSYGTSGRAREQFF

cdr3_length: 14
clone_size: NA
j_call: TRBJ1-1
v_call: TRBV3-1/TRBV3-2
cdr3_aa: CASRRTGGVTEAFF

cdr3_length: 14
clone_size: once
j_call: TRBJ2-7
v_call: TRBV5-4
cdr3_aa: CASSLVVGRGEQYF

cdr3_length: 16
clone_size: NA
j_call: TRBJ2-3
v_call: TRBV5-1
cdr3_aa: CASSLALAGRPGTQYF

cdr3_length: 16
clone_size: NA
j_call: TRBJ2-1
v_call: TRBV9
cdr3_aa: CASSNRDHSAYNEQFF

cdr3_length: 14
clone_size: NA
j_call: TRBJ1-4
v_call: TRBV5-8
cdr3_aa: CASSLARVDEKLFF

cdr3_length: 13
clone_size: NA
j_call: TRBJ1-1
v_call: TRBV7-3
cdr3_aa: CASSETLWTEAFF

cdr3_length: 11
clone_size: NA
j_call: TRBJ2-5
v_call: TRBV7-2
cdr3_aa: CASSSQETQYF

cdr3_length: 11
clone_size: once
j_call: TRBJ2-7
v_call: TRBV11-2
cdr3_aa: CASSLAGSLYF

cdr3_length: 16
clone_size: few
j_call: TRBJ1-2
v_call: TRBV5-1
cdr3_aa: CASSLAPGQGGYGYTF

cdr3_length: 15
clone_size: NA
j_call: TRBJ2-5
v_call: TRBV7-9
cdr3_aa: CASSIRSGYQETQYF

cdr3_length: 15
clone_size: NA
j_call: TRBJ2-7
v_call: TRBV5-1
cdr3_aa: CASSVVAGEAREQYF

cdr3_length: 16
clone_size: NA
j_call: TRBJ1-3
v_call: TRBV7-9
cdr3_aa: CASSLALGDSGNTIYF

cdr3_length: 15
clone_size: NA
j_call: TRBJ1-5
v_call: TRBV27
cdr3_aa: CASSLIWQGNQPQHF

cdr3_length: 10
clone_size: once
j_call: TRBJ1-2
v_call: TRBV25-1
cdr3_aa: CASKHVGYTF

cdr3_length: 14
clone_size: NA
j_call: TRBJ1-2
v_call: TRBV7-9
cdr3_aa: CASSPRASSNGYTF

cdr3_length: 13
clone_size: many
j_call: TRBJ1-5
v_call: TRBV11-2
cdr3_aa: CASSQQGGQPQHF

cdr3_length: 15
clone_size: NA
j_call: TRBJ2-1
v_call: TRBV19
cdr3_aa: CATTLRGRAYNEQFF

cdr3_length: 12
clone_size: NA
j_call: TRBJ1-2
v_call: TRBV23-1
cdr3_aa: CAEVEERDGYTF

cdr3_length: 13
clone_size: NA
j_call: TRBJ1-1
v_call: TRBV7-9
cdr3_aa: CASSKGQNTEAFF